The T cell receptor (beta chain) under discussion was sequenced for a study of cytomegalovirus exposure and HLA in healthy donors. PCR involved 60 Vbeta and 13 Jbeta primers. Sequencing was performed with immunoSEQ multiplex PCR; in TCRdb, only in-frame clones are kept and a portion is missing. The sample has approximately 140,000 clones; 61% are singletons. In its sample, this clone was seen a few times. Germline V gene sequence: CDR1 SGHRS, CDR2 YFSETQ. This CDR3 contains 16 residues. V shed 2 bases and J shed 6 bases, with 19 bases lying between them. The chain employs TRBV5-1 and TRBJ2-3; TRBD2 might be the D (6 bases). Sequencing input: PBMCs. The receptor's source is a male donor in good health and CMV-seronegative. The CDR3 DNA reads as TGCGCCAGCAGCTTTATGTCGACCGGGGCGGGGGATACGCAGTATTTT. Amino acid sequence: CASSFMSTGAGDTQYF.